Each of the 10 T cell receptor beta chains below was sequenced from the same sample in a study of CD8 T cells in ankylosing spondylitis. TCRdb re-derived calls from the 5' RACE reads in MiXCR, one entry per CDR3 protein. This sample yields roughly 250,000 distinct CDR3 sequences, of which roughly a tenth are seen a single time; around 2.6% belongs to the top ten. Sequencing was performed on blood, either unsorted or a sorted T cell fraction (not recorded which). The receptors originated from a male donor with ankylosing spondylitis or in good health (not recorded which).

At least ten counts were recorded for this clonotype. The CDR3: CASMSPSGSPSYNEQFF. The CDR3 nucleotides read TGTGCCAGCATGTCCCCTAGCGGGAGCCCCTCCTACAATGAGCAGTTCTTC. V is TRBV2 and J is TRBJ2-1, with 10 bases identical to TRBD2. The ends lost 7 bases at V and 0 bases at J; junction bases unmatched: 9. Germline V CDR1 and CDR2: SNHLY, FYNNEI. The CDR3 runs to 17 residues.

In this sample, this clonotype turned up many times. The J gene is TRBJ2-7, the V gene TRBV21-1; the DNA was not used to check the table's D call, TRBD2. TRBV21-1 is reported as a pseudogene. This CDR3 contains 16 residues. CDR3: CALIFPGSRKTYEQYF. DNA of the CDR3: TGTGCCCTGATATTCCCCGGGTCTCGAAAAACCTACGAGCAGTACTTC.

This clonotype was found many times. The chain carries TRBV27 and TRBJ2-7; D is ambiguous. The CDR3 sequence is 17 residues long. Germline V lookup: CDR1 MNHEY, CDR2 SMNVEV (reference sequence). V was pared by 4 bases and J by 2 bases, with 21 bases between. The CDR3 sequence is CASSWSLGRRLTYEQYF. The CDR3 region has the DNA TGTGCCAGCAGTTGGTCCCTCGGTAGGCGCCTTACCTACGAGCAGTACTTC.

This clonotype was seen a handful of times. The chain carries TRBV6-5 and TRBJ2-7; 8 bases fit TRBD1. CDR1 and CDR2 (germline): MNHEY, SVGAGI. The V gene end was trimmed by 2 bases and the J gene end by 0 bases; junction bases not matched to a gene: 6. The CDR3 spans 16 residues. The CDR3 sequence is CASSYRGQGFSYEQYF. The CDR3 nucleotides are TGTGCCAGCAGTTACAGAGGACAGGGCTTCTCCTACGAGCAGTACTTC.

This clonotype was recorded at least ten times. The V gene is TRBV27, the J gene TRBJ2-2, with 9 nucleotides matching TRBD2. The J segment lost 1 base and the V segment lost 6 bases, leaving 3 bases of the junction unmatched. CDR3 size: 15 residues. Germline CDR1 reads MNHEY; CDR2 reads SMNVEV (reference sequence). Written as DNA, the CDR3 is TGTGCCAGCAGCCTAGCGGGAATGAACACCGGGGAGCTGTTTTTT. The encoded protein is CASSLAGMNTGELFF.

This clonotype has at least ten counts. The gene calls are TRBV5-1 and TRBJ2-7; possible D gene TRBD1, 5 bases. CDR3 size: 12 residues. Trimming stripped 4 bases from V and 2 bases from J, with 7 bases between. From germline, CDR1 is SGHRS and CDR2 YFSETQ. The CDR3 here is CASSQDTYEQYF. The CDR3 DNA follows: TGCGCCAGCAGCCAGGACACCTACGAGCAGTACTTC.

V gene TRBV6-1 combines with J gene TRBJ2-5; D may be TRBD1 or TRBD2 (5 bases each). The ends were cut back, 6 bases at V and 1 base at J, with 12 bases in the middle. Germline-derived CDR1 and CDR2 are MNHNS and SASEGT. This CDR3 region has 14 residues. CDR3 in DNA: TGTGCCAGCAGCGTAACGGGGCTCCAAGAGACCCAGTACTTC. Its translation is CASSVTGLQETQYF.

This clonotype was seen repeatedly, ten times or more. The genes are TRBV10-3 and TRBJ1-1, with D possibly TRBD1 on 5 matching bases. In germline, CDR1 is ENHRY, CDR2 SYGVKD. The V end was cut by 5 bases, the J end by 0 bases, with 13 bases between. The CDR3 totals 15 residues. CDR3: CAISTQGSMNTEAFF. As DNA, the CDR3 is TGTGCCATCAGTACCCAGGGTTCGATGAACACTGAAGCTTTCTTT.

This clonotype was found many times. The chain couples TRBV20-1 to TRBJ1-2; TRBD1 agrees at 8 bases. CDR1 DFQATT and CDR2 SNEGSKA come from the germline V gene (reference sequence). The CDR3 contains 16 residues. V lost 5 bases and J lost 3; bases outside the gene matches: 14. Here the CDR3 DNA reads TGCAGTGCTCTTGCGGCAGGGGGCATTATGGACTATGGCTACACCTTC. Its translation is CSALAAGGIMDYGYTF.

This clonotype has ten or more counts. This chain connects TRBV5-1 to TRBJ1-3, with D hard to call. The germline gives CDR1 SGHRS, CDR2 YFSETQ. V lost 1 base, J lost 6 bases, and 8 bases lay in between. This CDR3 region has 13 residues. Here the CDR3 reads CASSLNDENTIYF. In DNA form, the CDR3 reads TGCGCCAGCAGCTTGAACGATGAAAACACCATATATTTT.